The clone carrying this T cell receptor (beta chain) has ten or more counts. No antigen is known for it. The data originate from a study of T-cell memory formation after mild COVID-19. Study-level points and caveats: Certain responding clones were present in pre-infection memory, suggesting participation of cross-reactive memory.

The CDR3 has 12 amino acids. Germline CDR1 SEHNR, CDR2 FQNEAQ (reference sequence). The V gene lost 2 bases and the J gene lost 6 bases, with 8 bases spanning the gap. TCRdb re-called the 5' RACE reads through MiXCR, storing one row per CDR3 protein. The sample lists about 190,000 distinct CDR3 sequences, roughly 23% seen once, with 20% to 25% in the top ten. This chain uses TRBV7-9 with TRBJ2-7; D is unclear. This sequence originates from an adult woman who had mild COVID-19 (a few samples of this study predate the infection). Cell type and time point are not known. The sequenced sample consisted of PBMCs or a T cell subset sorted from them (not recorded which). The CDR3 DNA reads TGTGCCAGCAGCTTAAATCCGCTCGAGCAGTACTTC. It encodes CASSLNPLEQYF.